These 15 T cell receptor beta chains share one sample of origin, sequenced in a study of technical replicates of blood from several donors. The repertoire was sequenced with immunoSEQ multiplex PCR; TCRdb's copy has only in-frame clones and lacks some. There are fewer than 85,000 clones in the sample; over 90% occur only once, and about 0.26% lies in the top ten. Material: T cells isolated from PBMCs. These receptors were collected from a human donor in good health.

CDR3 sequence: CASSDGGQGEVTEAFF. The CDR3 coding sequence is TGTGCCAGTAGTGATGGGGGGCAGGGGGAAGTGACTGAAGCTTTCTTT. The chain recombines TRBV19 with TRBJ1-1; 7 nucleotides agree with TRBD1. CDR1 is LNHDA and CDR2 is SQIVND in the germline V gene (reference sequence). The CDR3 is 16 amino acids. The junction had 14 bases not matched to a gene; V was cut back by 5 bases and J by 5 bases.

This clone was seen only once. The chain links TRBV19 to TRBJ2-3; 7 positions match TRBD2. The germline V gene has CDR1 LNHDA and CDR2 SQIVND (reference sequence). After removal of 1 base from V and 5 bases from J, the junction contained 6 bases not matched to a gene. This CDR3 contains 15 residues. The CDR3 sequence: CASSIGGREVDTQYF. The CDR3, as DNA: TGTGCCAGTAGTATAGGCGGGAGAGAAGTAGATACGCAGTATTTT.

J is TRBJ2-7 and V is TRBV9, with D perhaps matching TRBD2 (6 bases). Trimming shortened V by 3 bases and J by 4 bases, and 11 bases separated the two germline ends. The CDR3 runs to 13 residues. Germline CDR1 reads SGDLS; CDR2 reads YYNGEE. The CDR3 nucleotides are TGTGCCAGCAGCGCCGGGACTCAATACGAGCAGTACTTC. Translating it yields CASSAGTQYEQYF.

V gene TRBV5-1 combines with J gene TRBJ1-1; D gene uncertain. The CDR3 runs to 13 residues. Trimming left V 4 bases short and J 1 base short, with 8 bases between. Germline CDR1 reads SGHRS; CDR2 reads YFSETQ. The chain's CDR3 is CASSQQSNTEAFF. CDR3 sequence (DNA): TGCGCCAGCAGCCAACAGTCGAACACTGAAGCTTTCTTT.

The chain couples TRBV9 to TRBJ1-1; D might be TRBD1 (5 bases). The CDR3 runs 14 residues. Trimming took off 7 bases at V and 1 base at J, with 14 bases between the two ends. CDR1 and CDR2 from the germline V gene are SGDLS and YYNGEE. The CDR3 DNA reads TGTGCCAGCGAGGAAGGACAACCGAACACTGAAGCTTTCTTT. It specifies CASEEGQPNTEAFF.

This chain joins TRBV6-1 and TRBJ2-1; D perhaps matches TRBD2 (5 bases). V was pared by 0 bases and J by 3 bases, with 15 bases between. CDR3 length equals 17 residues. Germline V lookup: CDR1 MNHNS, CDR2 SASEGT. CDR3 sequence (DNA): TGTGCCAGCAGTGAAGCGAGTGGAGGATTGTTCTACAATGAGCAGTTCTTC. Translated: CASSEASGGLFYNEQFF.

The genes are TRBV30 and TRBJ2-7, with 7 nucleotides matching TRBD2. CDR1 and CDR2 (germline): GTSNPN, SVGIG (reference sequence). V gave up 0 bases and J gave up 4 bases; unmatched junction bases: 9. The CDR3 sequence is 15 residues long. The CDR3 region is CAWSVRLAIAYEQYF. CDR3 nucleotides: TGTGCCTGGAGTGTACGACTAGCAATTGCGTACGAGCAGTACTTC.

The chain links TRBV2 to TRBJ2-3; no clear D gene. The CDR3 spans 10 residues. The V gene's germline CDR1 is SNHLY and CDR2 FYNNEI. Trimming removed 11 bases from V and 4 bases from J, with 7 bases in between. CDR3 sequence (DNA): TGTGCCGTCATAGCAGATACGCAGTATTTT. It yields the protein CAVIADTQYF.

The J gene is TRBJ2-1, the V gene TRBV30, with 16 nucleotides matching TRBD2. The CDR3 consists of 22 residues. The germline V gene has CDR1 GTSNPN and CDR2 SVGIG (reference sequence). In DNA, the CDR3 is TGTGCTTTCACCGGCGGGACTAGCGGGGGGGCGGGTCGCAGGGAGTTCTACAATGAGCAGTTCTTC. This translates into CAFTGGTSGGAGRREFYNEQFF. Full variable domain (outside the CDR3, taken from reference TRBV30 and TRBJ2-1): SQTIHQWPATLVQPVGSPLSLECTVEGTSNPNLYWYRQAAGRGLQLLFYSVGIGQISSEVPQNLSASRPQDRQFILSSKKLLLSDSGFYLCAFTGGTSGGAGRREFYNEQFFGPGTRLTVL.

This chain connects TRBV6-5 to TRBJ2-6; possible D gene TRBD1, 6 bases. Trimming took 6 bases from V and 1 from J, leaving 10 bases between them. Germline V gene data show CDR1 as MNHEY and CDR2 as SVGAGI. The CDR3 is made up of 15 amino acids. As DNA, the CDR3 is TGTGCCAGCAGCCCAGGGGATTCTGGGGCCAACGTCCTGACTTTC. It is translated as CASSPGDSGANVLTF.

The DNA of the CDR3 is TGTGCCAGCAGTTACGTCCGTCAGGGATCTAACTATGGCTACACCTTC. This codes for CASSYVRQGSNYGYTF. The rearrangement links TRBV6-5 to TRBJ1-2, with D tentatively TRBD1 (5 bases). The CDR3 length is 16 residues. Germline V gene data show CDR1 as MNHEY and CDR2 as SVGAGI. V lost 2 bases, J lost 0 bases, and 13 bases lay in between.

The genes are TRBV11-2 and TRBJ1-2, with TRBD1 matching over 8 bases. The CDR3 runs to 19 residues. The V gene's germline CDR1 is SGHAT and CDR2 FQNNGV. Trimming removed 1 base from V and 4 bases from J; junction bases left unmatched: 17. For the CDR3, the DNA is TGTGCCAGCAGCTTAGCTGTCGGGCTTGGGACAGGACCAGGCTATGGCTACACCTTC. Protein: CASSLAVGLGTGPGYGYTF. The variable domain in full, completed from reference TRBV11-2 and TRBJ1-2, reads EAGVAQSPRYKIIEKRQSVAFWCNPISGHATLYWYQQILGQGPKLLIQFQNNGVVDDSQLPKDRFSAERLKGVDSTLKIQPAKLEDSAVYLCASSLAVGLGTGPGYGYTFGSGTRLTVV.

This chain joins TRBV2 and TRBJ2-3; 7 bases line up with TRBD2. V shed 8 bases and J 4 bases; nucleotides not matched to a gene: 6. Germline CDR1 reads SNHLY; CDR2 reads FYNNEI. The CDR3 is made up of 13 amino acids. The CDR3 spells CASAGDGPDTQYF. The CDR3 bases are TGTGCCAGCGCGGGGGATGGCCCAGATACGCAGTATTTT.

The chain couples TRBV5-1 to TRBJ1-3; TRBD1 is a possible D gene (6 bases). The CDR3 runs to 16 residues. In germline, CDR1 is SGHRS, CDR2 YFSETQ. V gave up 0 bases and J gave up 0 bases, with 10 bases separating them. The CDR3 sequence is CASSLVGQSSGNTIYF. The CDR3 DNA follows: TGCGCCAGCAGCTTGGTGGGACAAAGCTCTGGAAACACCATATATTTT.

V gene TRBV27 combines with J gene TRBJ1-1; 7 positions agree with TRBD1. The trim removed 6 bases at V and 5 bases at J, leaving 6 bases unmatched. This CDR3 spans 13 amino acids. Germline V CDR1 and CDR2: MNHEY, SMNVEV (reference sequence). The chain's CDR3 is CASRETGTTEAFF. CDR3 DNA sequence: TGTGCCAGCAGGGAGACAGGGACGACTGAAGCTTTCTTT.